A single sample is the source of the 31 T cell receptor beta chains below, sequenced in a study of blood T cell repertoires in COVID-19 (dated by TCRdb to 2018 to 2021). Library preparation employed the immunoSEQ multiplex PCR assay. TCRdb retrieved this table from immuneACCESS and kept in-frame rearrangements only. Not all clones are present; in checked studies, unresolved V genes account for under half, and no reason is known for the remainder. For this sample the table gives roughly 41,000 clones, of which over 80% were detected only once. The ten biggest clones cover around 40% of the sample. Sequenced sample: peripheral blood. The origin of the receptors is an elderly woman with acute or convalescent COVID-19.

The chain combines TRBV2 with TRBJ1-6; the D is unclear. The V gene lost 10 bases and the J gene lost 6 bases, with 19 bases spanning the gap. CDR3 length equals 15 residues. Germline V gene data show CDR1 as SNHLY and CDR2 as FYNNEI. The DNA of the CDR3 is TGTGCCACCGGAATAAGCCGGGAGATTAATTCACCCCTCCACTTT. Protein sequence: CATGISREINSPLHF.

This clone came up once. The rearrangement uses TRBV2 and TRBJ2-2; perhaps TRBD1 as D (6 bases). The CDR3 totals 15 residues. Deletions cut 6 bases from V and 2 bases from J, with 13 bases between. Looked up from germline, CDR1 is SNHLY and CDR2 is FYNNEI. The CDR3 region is CASRLQGQNTGELFF. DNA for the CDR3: TGTGCCAGCAGATTGCAGGGACAAAACACCGGGGAGCTGTTTTTT.

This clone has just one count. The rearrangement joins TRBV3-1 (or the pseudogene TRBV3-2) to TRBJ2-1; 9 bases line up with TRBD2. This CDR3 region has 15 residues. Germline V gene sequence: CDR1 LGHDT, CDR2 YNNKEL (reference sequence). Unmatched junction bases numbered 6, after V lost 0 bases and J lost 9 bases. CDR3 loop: CASSQDPSGAFEQFF. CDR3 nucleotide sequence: TGTGCCAGCAGCCAAGATCCTAGCGGGGCCTTTGAGCAGTTCTTC.

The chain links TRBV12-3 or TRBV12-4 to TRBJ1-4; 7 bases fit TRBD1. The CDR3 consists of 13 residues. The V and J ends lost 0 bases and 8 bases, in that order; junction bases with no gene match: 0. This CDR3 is CASSLAQGEKLFF. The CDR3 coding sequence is TGTGCCAGCAGTTTAGCACAGGGGGAAAAACTGTTTTTT.

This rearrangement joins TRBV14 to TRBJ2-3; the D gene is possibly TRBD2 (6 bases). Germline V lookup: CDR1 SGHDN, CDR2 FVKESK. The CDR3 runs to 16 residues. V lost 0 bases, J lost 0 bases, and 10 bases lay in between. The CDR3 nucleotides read TGTGCCAGCAGCCAAGACAGCGGGTTTAGCACAGATACGCAGTATTTT. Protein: CASSQDSGFSTDTQYF.

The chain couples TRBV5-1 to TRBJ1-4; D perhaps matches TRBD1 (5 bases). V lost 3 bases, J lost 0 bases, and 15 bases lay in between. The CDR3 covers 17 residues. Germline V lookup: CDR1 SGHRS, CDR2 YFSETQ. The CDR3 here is CASSSAGGVATNEKLFF. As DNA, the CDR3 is TGCGCCAGCAGCTCCGCCGGGGGGGTTGCAACTAATGAAAAACTGTTTTTT.

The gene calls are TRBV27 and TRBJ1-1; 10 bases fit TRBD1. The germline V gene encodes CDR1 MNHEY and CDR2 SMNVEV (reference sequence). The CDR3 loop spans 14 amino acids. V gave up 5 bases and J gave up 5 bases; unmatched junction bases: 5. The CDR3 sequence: CASSLRTGGTEAFF. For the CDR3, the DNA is TGTGCCAGCAGTCTCCGGACAGGGGGAACTGAAGCTTTCTTT.

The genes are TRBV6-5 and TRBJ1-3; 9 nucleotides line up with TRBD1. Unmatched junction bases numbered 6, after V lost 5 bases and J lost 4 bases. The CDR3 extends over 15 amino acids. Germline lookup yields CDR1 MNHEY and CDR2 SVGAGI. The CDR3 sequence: CASSSTGGIGNTIYF. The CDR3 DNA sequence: TGTGCCAGCAGTAGCACAGGGGGCATCGGAAACACCATATATTTT.

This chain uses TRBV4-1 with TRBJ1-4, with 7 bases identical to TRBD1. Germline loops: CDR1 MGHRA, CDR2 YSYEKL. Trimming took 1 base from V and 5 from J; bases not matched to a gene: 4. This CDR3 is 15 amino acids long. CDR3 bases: TGCGCCAGCAGCCAAGGGGACAGAAGAAATGAAAAACTGTTTTTT. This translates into CASSQGDRRNEKLFF.

The CDR3 coding sequence is TGTGCCAGCAGCCAAGATAAGGGCGGGGGGGCGAACACCGGGGAGCTGTTTTTT. The encoded protein is CASSQDKGGGANTGELFF. The genes are TRBV4-2 and TRBJ2-2, with 9 positions matching TRBD2. J was trimmed by 0 bases and V by 0 bases; bases with no gene match: 5. Looked up from germline, CDR1 is LGHNA and CDR2 is YNFKEQ. The CDR3 has 18 amino acids.

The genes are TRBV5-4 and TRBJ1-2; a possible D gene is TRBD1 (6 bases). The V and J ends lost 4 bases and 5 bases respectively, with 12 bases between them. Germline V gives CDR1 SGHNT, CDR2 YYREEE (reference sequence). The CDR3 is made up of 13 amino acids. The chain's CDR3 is CASSLDRRYGYTF. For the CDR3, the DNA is TGTGCCAGCAGCCTCGACAGGAGATATGGCTACACCTTC.

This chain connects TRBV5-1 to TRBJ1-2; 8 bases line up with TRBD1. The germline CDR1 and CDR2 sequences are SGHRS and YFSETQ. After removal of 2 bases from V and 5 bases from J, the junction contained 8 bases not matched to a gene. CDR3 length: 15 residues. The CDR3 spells CASSLSTGEGYGYTF. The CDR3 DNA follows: TGCGCCAGCAGCTTATCGACAGGGGAAGGATATGGCTACACCTTC.

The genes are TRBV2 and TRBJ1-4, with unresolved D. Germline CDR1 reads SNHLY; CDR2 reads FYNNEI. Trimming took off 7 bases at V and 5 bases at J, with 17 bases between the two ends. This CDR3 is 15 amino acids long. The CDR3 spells CASTQMRQPNEKLFF. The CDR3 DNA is TGTGCCAGCACACAAATGAGGCAGCCAAATGAAAAACTGTTTTTT.

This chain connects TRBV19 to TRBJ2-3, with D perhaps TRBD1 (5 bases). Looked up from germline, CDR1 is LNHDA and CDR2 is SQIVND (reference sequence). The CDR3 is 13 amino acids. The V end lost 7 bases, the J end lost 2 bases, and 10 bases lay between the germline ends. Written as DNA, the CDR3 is TGTGCCAGTACGGACACTTCCACAGATACGCAGTATTTT. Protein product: CASTDTSTDTQYF.

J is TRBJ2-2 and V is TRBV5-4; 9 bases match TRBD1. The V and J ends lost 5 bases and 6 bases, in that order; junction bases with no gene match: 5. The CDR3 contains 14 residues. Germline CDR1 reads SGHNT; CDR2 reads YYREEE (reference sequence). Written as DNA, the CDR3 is TGTGCCAGCAGTTCGCGGACAGGGGCCGGGGAGCTGTTTTTT. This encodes CASSSRTGAGELFF. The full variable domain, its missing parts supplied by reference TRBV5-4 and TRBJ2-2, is ETGVTQSPTHLIKTRGQQVTLRCSSQSGHNTVSWYQQALGQGPQFIFQYYREEENGRGNFPPRFSGLQFPNYSSELNVNALELDDSALYLCASSSRTGAGELFFGEGSRLTVL.

The CDR3 DNA follows: TGTGCCACAGGGGTATTCTATGGCTACACCTTC. Its translation: CATGVFYGYTF. The chain links TRBV28 to TRBJ1-2; D is possibly TRBD1 (6 bases). Trimming left V 10 bases short and J 4 bases short, with 10 bases between. Germline V gene sequence: CDR1 MDHEN, CDR2 SYDVKM. The CDR3 is 11 residues long.

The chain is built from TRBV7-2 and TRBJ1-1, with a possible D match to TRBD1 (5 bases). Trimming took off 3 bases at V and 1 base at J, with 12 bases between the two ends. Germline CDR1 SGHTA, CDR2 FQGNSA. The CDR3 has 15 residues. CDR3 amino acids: CASSLNDRGNTEAFF. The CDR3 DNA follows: TGTGCCAGCAGCTTGAACGATAGGGGGAACACTGAAGCTTTCTTT.

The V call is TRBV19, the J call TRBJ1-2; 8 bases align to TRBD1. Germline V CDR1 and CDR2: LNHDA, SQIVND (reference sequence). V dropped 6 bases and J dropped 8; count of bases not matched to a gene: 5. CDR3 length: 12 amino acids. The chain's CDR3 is CASRTGEGGYTF. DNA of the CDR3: TGTGCCAGTAGGACAGGGGAAGGAGGCTACACCTTC. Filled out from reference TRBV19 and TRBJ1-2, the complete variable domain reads DGGITQSPKYLFRKEGQNVTLSCEQNLNHDAMYWYRQDPGQGLRLIYYSQIVNDFQKGDIAEGYSVSREKKESFPLTVTSAQKNPTAFYLCASRTGEGGYTFGSGTRLTVV.

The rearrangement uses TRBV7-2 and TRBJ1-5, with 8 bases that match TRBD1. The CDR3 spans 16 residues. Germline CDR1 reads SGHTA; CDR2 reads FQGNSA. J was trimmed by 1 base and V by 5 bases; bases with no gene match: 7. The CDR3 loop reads CASSPDREQSNQPQHF. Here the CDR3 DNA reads TGTGCCAGCAGCCCGGACAGGGAACAAAGCAATCAGCCCCAGCATTTT.

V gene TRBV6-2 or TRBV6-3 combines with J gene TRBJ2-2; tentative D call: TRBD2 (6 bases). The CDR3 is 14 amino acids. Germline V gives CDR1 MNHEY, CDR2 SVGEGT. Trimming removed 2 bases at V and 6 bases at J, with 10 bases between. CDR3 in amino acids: CASSYRGYSGELFF. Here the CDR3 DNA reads TGTGCCAGCAGTTACCGGGGGTACTCCGGGGAGCTGTTTTTT.

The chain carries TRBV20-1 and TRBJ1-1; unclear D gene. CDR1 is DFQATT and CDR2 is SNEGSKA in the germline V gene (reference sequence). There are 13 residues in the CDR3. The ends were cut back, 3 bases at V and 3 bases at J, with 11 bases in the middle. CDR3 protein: CSASGGSDTEAFF. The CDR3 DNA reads TGCAGTGCTAGTGGAGGGTCGGACACTGAAGCTTTCTTT.

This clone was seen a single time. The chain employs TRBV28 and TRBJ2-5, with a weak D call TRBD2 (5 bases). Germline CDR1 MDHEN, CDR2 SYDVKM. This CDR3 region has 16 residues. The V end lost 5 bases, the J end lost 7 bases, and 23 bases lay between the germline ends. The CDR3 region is CASSPPGRFAGGTQYF. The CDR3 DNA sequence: TGTGCCAGCAGTCCCCCGGGTAGGTTCGCTGGAGGGACCCAGTACTTC.

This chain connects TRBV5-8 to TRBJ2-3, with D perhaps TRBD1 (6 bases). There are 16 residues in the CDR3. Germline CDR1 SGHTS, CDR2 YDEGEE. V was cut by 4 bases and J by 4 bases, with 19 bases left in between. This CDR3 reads CASSHGTGYRADTQYF. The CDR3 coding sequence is TGTGCCAGCAGCCACGGAACAGGGTACAGGGCAGATACGCAGTATTTT.

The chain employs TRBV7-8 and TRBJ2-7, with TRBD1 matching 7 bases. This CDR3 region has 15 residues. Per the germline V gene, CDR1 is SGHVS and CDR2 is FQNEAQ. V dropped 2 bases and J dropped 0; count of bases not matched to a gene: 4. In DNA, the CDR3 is TGTGCCAGCAGCTTAACGACAGGGAGCTCCTACGAGCAGTACTTC. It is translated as CASSLTTGSSYEQYF.

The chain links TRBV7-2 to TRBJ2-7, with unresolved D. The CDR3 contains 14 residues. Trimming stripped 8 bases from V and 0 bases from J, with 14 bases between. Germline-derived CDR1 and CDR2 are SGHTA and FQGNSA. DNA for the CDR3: TGTGCCAGCGGGCAAATGGCAAGCTCCTACGAGCAGTACTTC. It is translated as CASGQMASSYEQYF.

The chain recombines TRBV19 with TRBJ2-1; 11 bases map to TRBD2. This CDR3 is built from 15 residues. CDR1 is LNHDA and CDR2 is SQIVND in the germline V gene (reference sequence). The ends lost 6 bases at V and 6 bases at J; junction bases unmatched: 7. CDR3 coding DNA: TGTGCCAGTAGCACGACTAGCGGGGCCCTCAATGAGCAGTTCTTC. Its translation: CASSTTSGALNEQFF.

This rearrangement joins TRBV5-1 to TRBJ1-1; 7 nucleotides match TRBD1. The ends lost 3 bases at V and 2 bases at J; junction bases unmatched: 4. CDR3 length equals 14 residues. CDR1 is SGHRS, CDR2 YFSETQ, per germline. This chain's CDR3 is CASSSGQTNTEAFF. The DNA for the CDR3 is TGCGCCAGCAGCTCGGGACAGACAAACACTGAAGCTTTCTTT.

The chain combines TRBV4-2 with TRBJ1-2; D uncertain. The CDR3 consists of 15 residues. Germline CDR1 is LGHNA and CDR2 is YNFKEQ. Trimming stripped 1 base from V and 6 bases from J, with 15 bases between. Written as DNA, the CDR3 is TGTGCCAGCAGCCAAGGACCGGAGGTTACCAATGGCTACACCTTC. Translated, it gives CASSQGPEVTNGYTF.

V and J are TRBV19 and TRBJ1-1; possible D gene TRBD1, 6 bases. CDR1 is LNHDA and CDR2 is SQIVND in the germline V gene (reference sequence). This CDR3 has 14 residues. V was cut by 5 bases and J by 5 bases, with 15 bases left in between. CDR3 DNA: TGTGCCAGTAGTGAGAGAACAGGGTCGACTGAAGCTTTCTTT. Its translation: CASSERTGSTEAFF.

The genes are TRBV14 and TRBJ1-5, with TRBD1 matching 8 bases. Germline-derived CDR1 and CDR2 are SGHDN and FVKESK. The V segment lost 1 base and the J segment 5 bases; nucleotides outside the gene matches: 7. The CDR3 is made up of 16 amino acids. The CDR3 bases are TGTGCCAGCAGCCAAGCCCCCGACAGGGGTTATCAGCCCCAGCATTTT. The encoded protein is CASSQAPDRGYQPQHF. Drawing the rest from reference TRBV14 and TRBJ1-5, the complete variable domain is EAGVTQFPSHSVIEKGQTVTLRCDPISGHDNLYWYRRVMGKEIKFLLHFVKESKQDESGMPNNRFLAERTGGTYSTLKVQPAELEDSGVYFCASSQAPDRGYQPQHFGDGTRLSIL.

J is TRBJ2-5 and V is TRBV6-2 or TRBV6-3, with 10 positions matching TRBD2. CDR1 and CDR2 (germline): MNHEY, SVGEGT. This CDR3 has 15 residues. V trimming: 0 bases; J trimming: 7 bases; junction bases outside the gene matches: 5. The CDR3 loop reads CASSYSSTSGATQYF. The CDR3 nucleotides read TGTGCCAGCAGTTACTCGAGTACTAGCGGGGCGACCCAGTACTTC.